This record covers a single T cell receptor (beta chain). The antigen remains unidentified. 13 Jbeta primers and 60 Vbeta primers were used for the PCR. Data came from immunoSEQ multiplex PCR; TCRdb stores just in-frame clones and leaves some out. The table records 65,000 to 90,000 clones, about 70% of them present only once. These data originate in a study of cytomegalovirus exposure and HLA in healthy donors. Study-wide findings and caveats: Most CMV-associated TCR beta chains were later found to appear HLA-restricted. There were reportedly fewer N-insertions in an Asian-associated ancestry cluster than the roughly 670-donor mean, in a later analysis.

V dropped 4 bases and J dropped 2; count of bases not matched to a gene: 6. Germline V lookup: CDR1 ENHRY, CDR2 SYGVKD. There are 15 residues in the CDR3. The J gene is TRBJ2-3, the V gene TRBV10-3; 7 bases are a match to TRBD1. The TCR originated in a middle-aged man in good health and CMV-seronegative. The sample was PBMCs. CDR3 bases: TGTGCCATCAGTGGGACAGGACAAAACACAGATACGCAGTATTTT. Its protein product is CAISGTGQNTDTQYF.